This passage covers 27 T cell receptor beta chains from one sample sequenced in a study of shared clonotypes between healthy human individuals. The assay was immunoSEQ multiplex PCR, and TCRdb's table has in-frame clones only and misses some. This sample has around 2.3 million clones, with under 97% found just once. Sequenced: naive CD4+ T cells sorted from blood. Stated subset: CD45RA+ positively selected. These receptors all come from a man between 18 and 35 years old in good health.

This chain joins TRBV11-3 and TRBJ2-1, with 7 bases identical to TRBD2. Germline assignment: CDR1 SGHNT and CDR2 YENEEA. J was trimmed by 5 bases and V by 5 bases; bases with no gene match: 6. The CDR3 has 14 residues. The DNA for the CDR3 is TGTGCCAGCAGCCTTGGCCGGGGGGACAATGAGCAGTTCTTC. It translates to CASSLGRGDNEQFF.

This CDR3 reads CASSTQGIPSYGYTF. The CDR3 coding sequence is TGTGCCAGCAGTACTCAGGGTATCCCCAGCTATGGCTACACCTTC. The chain links TRBV7-2 to TRBJ1-2; possible D gene TRBD1, 5 bases. Germline loops: CDR1 SGHTA, CDR2 FQGNSA. V was trimmed by 6 bases and J by 4 bases, leaving 18 bases between them. The CDR3 has 15 amino acids.

V and J are TRBV7-9 and TRBJ2-2; the D is unclear. The V gene's germline CDR1 is SEHNR and CDR2 FQNEAQ (reference sequence). The ends were cut back, 5 bases at V and 4 bases at J, with 11 bases in the middle. This CDR3 has 14 amino acids. The CDR3 nucleotides read TGTGCCAGCAGCCCCCGGGTCCTCACCGGGGAGCTGTTTTTT. It yields the protein CASSPRVLTGELFF.

V gene TRBV6-5 combines with J gene TRBJ2-7, with TRBD1 as a possible D gene (6 bases). Germline V gene sequence: CDR1 MNHEY, CDR2 SVGAGI. The CDR3 is 14 amino acids. The V gene lost 6 bases and the J gene lost 0 bases, with 12 bases spanning the gap. This CDR3 reads CASRNTGHSYEQYF. The CDR3 DNA reads as TGTGCCAGCAGGAACACAGGGCACTCCTACGAGCAGTACTTC.

This chain connects TRBV5-4 to TRBJ2-5, with 7 bases that match TRBD1. Germline V CDR1 and CDR2: SGHNT, YYREEE (reference sequence). The CDR3 loop spans 14 amino acids. The J segment lost 5 bases and the V segment lost 4 bases, leaving 8 bases of the junction unmatched. DNA of the CDR3: TGTGCCAGCAGCATAAACAGGGGTGGCGAGACCCAGTACTTC. It translates to CASSINRGGETQYF.

This rearrangement joins TRBV7-2 to TRBJ1-1; 10 nucleotides agree with TRBD1. V lost 5 bases and J lost 0; bases outside the gene matches: 3. CDR1 is SGHTA, CDR2 FQGNSA, per germline. The CDR3 is 15 amino acids. The DNA of the CDR3 is TGTGCCAGCAGCGGGACAGGGGCAGTGAACACTGAAGCTTTCTTT. Its protein product is CASSGTGAVNTEAFF.

CDR3 residues: CAWSVTKGPLNTEAFF. CDR3 DNA sequence: TGTGCCTGGAGCGTCACAAAGGGACCGTTGAACACTGAAGCTTTCTTT. The rearrangement joins TRBV30 to TRBJ1-1; TRBD1 is a possible D gene (5 bases). Germline CDR1 is GTSNPN and CDR2 is SVGIG (reference sequence). Trimming pared 3 bases from V and 0 bases from J, leaving 17 bases between. CDR3 length equals 16 residues.

J is TRBJ2-1 and V is TRBV6-5, with TRBD1 as a possible D gene (5 bases). Germline CDR1 reads MNHEY; CDR2 reads SVGAGI. V shed 6 bases and J shed 8 bases, with 20 bases lying between them. This CDR3 has 15 residues. The CDR3 region is CASRESGLGRDEQFF. CDR3 DNA sequence: TGTGCCAGCAGAGAATCGGGTCTGGGGCGAGATGAGCAGTTCTTC.

Details on this clone: Other DNA sequences in the same sample also yield this CDR3. The chain joins TRBV5-6 to TRBJ2-7; 7 nucleotides line up with TRBD1. CDR3 length equals 14 residues. The junction had 8 bases not matched to a gene; V was cut back by 5 bases and J by 3 bases. The germline gives CDR1 SGHDT, CDR2 YYEEEE. This chain's CDR3 is CASSSQGSSYEQYF. Here the CDR3 DNA reads TGTGCCAGCAGTTCACAGGGGTCGAGCTACGAGCAGTACTTC.

The chain is built from TRBV11-2 and TRBJ1-2; D unresolved. The V gene lost 5 bases and the J gene lost 5 bases, with 9 bases spanning the gap. This CDR3 has 12 amino acids. Germline CDR1 SGHAT, CDR2 FQNNGV. CDR3 amino acids: CASSPPLYGYTF. The CDR3 DNA follows: TGTGCCAGCAGCCCTCCACTTTATGGCTACACCTTC.

This chain uses TRBV6-6 with TRBJ2-7; D possibly matches TRBD1 or TRBD2 (6 bases each). V was pared by 7 bases and J by 1 base, with 20 bases between. The V gene's germline CDR1 is MNHNY and CDR2 SVGAGI (reference sequence). The CDR3 is 16 residues long. DNA for the CDR3: TGTGCCAGCACCCCTAGGAGGGGGGTACGGTCCTACGAGCAGTACTTC. Translated: CASTPRRGVRSYEQYF.

The chain combines TRBV4-1 with TRBJ2-2, with 8 bases fitting TRBD1. Germline V gene sequence: CDR1 MGHRA, CDR2 YSYEKL. The V segment lost 7 bases and the J segment 1 base; nucleotides outside the gene matches: 11. CDR3 size: 17 residues. CDR3 sequence: CASTPGTGTGNTGELFF. CDR3 in DNA: TGCGCCAGCACGCCCGGGACAGGTACAGGGAACACCGGGGAGCTGTTTTTT.

The V and J genes are TRBV5-8 and TRBJ2-2; D call uncertain. V lost 0 bases to trimming and J lost 1 base, with 10 bases between them. The CDR3 consists of 16 residues. From germline, CDR1 is SGHTS and CDR2 YDEGEE. DNA of the CDR3: TGTGCCAGCAGCTTGGAAAGGGCCTGGAACACCGGGGAGCTGTTTTTT. This codes for CASSLERAWNTGELFF.

The chain couples TRBV9 to TRBJ2-3; 9 nucleotides match TRBD2. Trimming cost V 4 bases and J 5 bases; bases outside gene matches: 8. This CDR3 contains 15 residues. CDR1 is SGDLS and CDR2 is YYNGEE in the germline V gene. CDR3 sequence reads: CASSKAGGFGDTQYF. In nucleotides, the CDR3 is TGTGCCAGCAGCAAAGCGGGAGGCTTTGGAGATACGCAGTATTTT.

The genes are TRBV10-3 and TRBJ1-4; TRBD1 might be the D (5 bases). With 6 bases removed from V and 4 bases from J, the gap between germline ends came to 15 bases. CDR1 ENHRY and CDR2 SYGVKD come from the germline V gene. This CDR3 region has 15 residues. CDR3 sequence reads: CAISETGTYNEKLFF. As DNA, the CDR3 is TGTGCCATCAGCGAAACCGGGACTTATAATGAAAAACTGTTTTTT.

The rearrangement links TRBV4-1 to TRBJ1-1, with 7 bases identical to TRBD1. J gave up 4 bases and V 4 bases, and 6 bases lay outside the gene matches. The CDR3 totals 14 residues. Germline V gene sequence: CDR1 MGHRA, CDR2 YSYEKL. The CDR3 region is CASSRDREGTEAFF. The CDR3 coding sequence is TGCGCCAGCAGCCGCGACAGGGAAGGCACTGAAGCTTTCTTT.

V gene TRBV10-3 combines with J gene TRBJ2-2; D uncertain. Trimming removed 7 bases from V and 0 bases from J, with 12 bases in between. Germline assignment: CDR1 ENHRY and CDR2 SYGVKD. The CDR3 length is 15 residues. Here the CDR3 reads CAINGGSANTGELFF. The CDR3, as DNA: TGTGCCATCAATGGCGGCTCAGCGAACACCGGGGAGCTGTTTTTT.

The genes are TRBV7-8 and TRBJ2-5; the D gene is possibly TRBD1 (6 bases). The germline V and J ends were trimmed by 5 bases and 5 bases, with 18 bases remaining between them. This CDR3 is 15 amino acids long. Germline V lookup: CDR1 SGHVS, CDR2 FQNEAQ. CDR3 bases: TGTGCCAGCAGCCCACAGGGCTCTCCATGGGAGACCCAGTACTTC. It specifies CASSPQGSPWETQYF.

V usage is TRBV18 and J usage is TRBJ1-4; TRBD1 matches at 7 bases. The CDR3 loop spans 16 amino acids. CDR1 KGHSH and CDR2 LQKENI come from the germline V gene. Unmatched junction bases numbered 11, after V lost 3 bases and J lost 7 bases. The CDR3 region has the DNA TGTGCCAGCTCACCGGGAAACAGGGGTTCATTTGAAAAACTGTTTTTT. Translating gives CASSPGNRGSFEKLFF.

This chain links TRBV4-1 with TRBJ2-5; TRBD2 aligns across 8 bases. Germline V gives CDR1 MGHRA, CDR2 YSYEKL. The J segment lost 5 bases and the V segment lost 0 bases, leaving 8 bases of the junction unmatched. This CDR3 contains 16 residues. The CDR3 nucleotides read TGCGCCAGCAGCCAAGAAGCCCGGGAGGGCCGGGAGACCCAGTACTTC. It encodes CASSQEAREGRETQYF.

In its sample, this clone was seen once. The V call is TRBV19, the J call TRBJ1-5; D possibly corresponds to TRBD1 (5 bases). CDR3 length: 16 residues. Germline V gene sequence: CDR1 LNHDA, CDR2 SQIVND (reference sequence). V dropped 4 bases and J dropped 4 bases, with 17 bases sitting between them. CDR3 in amino acids: CASSRTGTGLNQPQHF. CDR3 nucleotide sequence: TGTGCCAGTAGTAGGACCGGGACGGGACTGAATCAGCCCCAGCATTTT.

This chain uses TRBV7-9 with TRBJ1-1, with 9 bases lining up with TRBD1. CDR3 length: 13 residues. V was pared by 7 bases and J by 5 bases, with 5 bases of the junction left unmatched. The germline CDR1 and CDR2 sequences are SEHNR and FQNEAQ (reference sequence). The CDR3 DNA sequence: TGTGCCAGCACGTCACAGGGGGCTACTGAAGCTTTCTTT. Translation gives CASTSQGATEAFF.

The chain combines TRBV9 with TRBJ1-3; a weak D match, TRBD1 (5 bases). The germline V gene has CDR1 SGDLS and CDR2 YYNGEE. The CDR3 sequence is 17 residues long. V lost 0 bases and J lost 2, with 15 bases in between. This CDR3 reads CASSVEGPSKAGNTIYF. The DNA for the CDR3 is TGTGCCAGCAGCGTAGAGGGACCTTCTAAGGCTGGAAACACCATATATTTT.

This chain links TRBV10-3 with TRBJ2-5, with 8 bases aligning to TRBD2. CDR3 length equals 12 residues. CDR1 ENHRY and CDR2 SYGVKD come from the germline V gene. J was trimmed by 5 bases and V by 6 bases; bases with no gene match: 2. This CDR3 reads CAISPSGETQYF. DNA of the CDR3: TGTGCCATCAGCCCTAGCGGGGAGACCCAGTACTTC.

V and J are TRBV10-3 and TRBJ2-7, with a weak D call TRBD2 (5 bases). V dropped 8 bases and J dropped 6 bases, with 11 bases sitting between them. CDR3 length: 11 residues. Germline assignment: CDR1 ENHRY and CDR2 SYGVKD. This chain's CDR3 is CAIGSEVEQYF. The CDR3 nucleotides are TGTGCCATCGGCTCGGAGGTCGAGCAGTACTTC.

The chain combines TRBV30 with TRBJ2-7; D is perhaps TRBD2 (5 bases). Germline V gene sequence: CDR1 GTSNPN, CDR2 SVGIG (reference sequence). The CDR3 loop spans 14 amino acids. The V and J ends lost 4 bases and 0 bases respectively, with 13 bases between them. This CDR3 is CAWTVPGSSYEQYF. In nucleotides, the CDR3 is TGTGCCTGGACTGTACCGGGGAGCTCCTACGAGCAGTACTTC. The variable domain in full, with the rest retrieved from reference TRBV30 and TRBJ2-7, is SQTIHQWPATLVQPVGSPLSLECTVEGTSNPNLYWYRQAAGRGLQLLFYSVGIGQISSEVPQNLSASRPQDRQFILSSKKLLLSDSGFYLCAWTVPGSSYEQYFGPGTRLTVT.

The chain joins TRBV30 to TRBJ2-1; no clear D. The CDR3 is made up of 13 amino acids. V shed 3 bases and J shed 7 bases, with 13 bases lying between them. Germline-derived CDR1 and CDR2 are GTSNPN and SVGIG (reference sequence). This CDR3 is CAWRGPKANEQFF. The CDR3, as DNA: TGTGCCTGGAGAGGACCTAAAGCGAATGAGCAGTTCTTC.